These 22 T cell receptor beta chains share one sample of origin, sequenced in a study of T cells after yellow fever vaccination. TCRdb passed the 5' RACE reads through MiXCR, listing each CDR3 protein once. This table has hundreds of thousands of distinct CDR3 sequences, about 4% appearing once. Material: PBMCs, obtained 5 days after the yellow fever booster vaccination. Receptors were obtained from a man in his late teens or twenties who received the YFV17D yellow fever vaccine.

This clonotype was picked up a small number of times. This sequence joins TRBV2 and TRBJ1-6; D gene ambiguous. The germline V gene encodes CDR1 SNHLY and CDR2 FYNNEI. Trimming removed 4 bases from V and 3 bases from J, with 10 bases in between. This CDR3 is 15 amino acids long. The chain's CDR3 is CASSGSGYYNSPLHF. CDR3 nucleotide sequence: TGTGCCAGCAGTGGATCAGGATACTATAATTCACCCCTCCACTTT.

The chain links TRBV20-1 to TRBJ1-2, with a possible D match to TRBD1 (5 bases). V lost 5 bases, J lost 2 bases, and 9 bases lay in between. The CDR3 length is 12 residues. Germline CDR1 DFQATT, CDR2 SNEGSKA (reference sequence). The chain's CDR3 is CSAPGGNYGYTF. The CDR3 DNA sequence: TGCAGTGCTCCCGGGGGGAACTATGGCTACACCTTC.

This clonotype was counted many times. The chain recombines TRBV4-3 with TRBJ2-6; D is ambiguous. Germline assignment: CDR1 LGHNA and CDR2 YSLEER. This CDR3 contains 13 residues. V shed 4 bases and J shed 4 bases, with 5 bases lying between them. CDR3 in DNA: TGCGCCAGCAGCCCAAGAGGGGCCAACGTCCTGACTTTC. It encodes CASSPRGANVLTF.

The rearrangement links TRBV5-6 to TRBJ2-7; TRBD2 is a possible D gene (6 bases). This CDR3 is built from 14 residues. The V end was cut by 4 bases, the J end by 2 bases, with 13 bases between. The germline V gene encodes CDR1 SGHDT and CDR2 YYEEEE. CDR3 nucleotides: TGTGCCAGCAGCAGTAGCGGCAGAGCCTACGAGCAGTACTTC. It translates to CASSSSGRAYEQYF. The full variable domain, completed using reference TRBV5-6 and TRBJ2-7, is DAGVTQSPTHLIKTRGQQVTLRCSPKSGHDTVSWYQQALGQGPQFIFQYYEEEERQRGNFPDRFSGHQFPNYSSELNVNALLLGDSALYLCASSSSGRAYEQYFGPGTRLTVT.

The chain employs TRBV10-3 and TRBJ2-5; 7 nucleotides agree with TRBD1. This CDR3 region has 16 residues. Unmatched junction bases numbered 7, after V lost 2 bases and J lost 1 base. The germline CDR1 and CDR2 sequences are ENHRY and SYGVKD. The CDR3 DNA reads TGTGCCATCAGTGAGCCAAGCCGGGACAGCCAAGAGACCCAGTACTTC. Its translation is CAISEPSRDSQETQYF.

This clonotype was observed at least ten times. The genes are TRBV6-6 and TRBJ2-3, with 11 bases fitting TRBD1. CDR1 is MNHNY and CDR2 is SVGAGI in the germline V gene (reference sequence). The J segment lost 0 bases and the V segment lost 0 bases, leaving 14 bases of the junction unmatched. The CDR3 sequence is 21 residues long. The CDR3 spells CASSYSIGTGGDRGSTDTQYF. Written as DNA, the CDR3 is TGTGCCAGCAGTTACTCGATTGGGACAGGGGGGGATAGAGGAAGCACAGATACGCAGTATTTT.

V and J are TRBV7-2 and TRBJ1-2; TRBD1 might be the D (5 bases). This CDR3 contains 13 residues. Trimming stripped 4 bases from V and 8 bases from J, with 14 bases between. CDR1 is SGHTA, CDR2 FQGNSA, per germline. The CDR3 sequence is CASSSSGGNGYTF. CDR3 sequence (DNA): TGTGCCAGCAGCTCTAGCGGGGGAAACGGCTACACCTTC.

In its sample, this clonotype was seen many times. The gene calls are TRBV5-1 and TRBJ2-2; D remains ambiguous. CDR1 is SGHRS and CDR2 is YFSETQ in the germline V gene. V was shortened by 1 base and J by 2 bases, with 15 bases between the two germline ends. The CDR3 has 17 residues. CDR3 residues: CASSLTRASRNTGELFF. The CDR3 DNA follows: TGCGCCAGCAGCTTGACCCGGGCCAGCCGAAACACCGGGGAGCTGTTTTTT.

The chain has TRBV20-1 and TRBJ2-1, with 10 bases fitting TRBD2. V gave up 5 bases and J gave up 10 bases; unmatched junction bases: 11. The germline V gene encodes CDR1 DFQATT and CDR2 SNEGSKA (reference sequence). CDR3 length: 14 amino acids. CDR3 protein: CSAALSGGPIEQFF. DNA for the CDR3: TGCAGTGCTGCCCTTAGCGGGGGGCCAATAGAGCAGTTCTTC.

The V gene is TRBV19, the J gene TRBJ1-6, with a possible D match to TRBD1 (5 bases). The CDR3 is 14 amino acids. In germline, CDR1 is LNHDA, CDR2 SQIVND (reference sequence). V was clipped by 5 bases and J by 10 bases, with 15 bases between them. The CDR3, as DNA: TGTGCCAGTAGTCCTCCGACAGAACGGTCACCCCTCCACTTT. Its translation is CASSPPTERSPLHF.

This clonotype occurred a few times. J is TRBJ1-4 and V is TRBV7-9; no definite D call. The CDR3 is 14 amino acids. CDR1 and CDR2 (germline): SEHNR, FQNEAQ (reference sequence). V was shortened by 3 bases and J by 4 bases, with 9 bases between the two germline ends. The CDR3 DNA reads as TGTGCCAGCAGCTTTTGGGCCCTTAATGAAAAACTGTTTTTT. This codes for CASSFWALNEKLFF. Full variable domain (missing parts from reference TRBV7-9 and TRBJ1-4): DTGVSQNPRHKITKRGQNVTFRCDPISEHNRLYWYRQTLGQGPEFLTYFQNEAQLEKSRLLSDRFSAERPKGSFSTLEIQRTEQGDSAMYLCASSFWALNEKLFFGSGTQLSVL.

The gene calls are TRBV19 and TRBJ1-3, with D unresolved. The CDR3 is 16 residues long. Germline V CDR1 and CDR2: LNHDA, SQIVND (reference sequence). Trimming removed 5 bases from V and 2 bases from J, with 16 bases in between. The DNA for the CDR3 is TGTGCCAGTAGTCCGCCGGGGAATCCGCCTGGAAACACCATATATTTT. Amino acid sequence: CASSPPGNPPGNTIYF.

This clonotype was counted between two and nine times. The chain recombines TRBV5-1 with TRBJ1-2; unclear D gene. V dropped 0 bases and J dropped 0 bases, with 6 bases sitting between them. CDR1 is SGHRS, CDR2 YFSETQ, per germline. This CDR3 contains 14 residues. CDR3 residues: CASSLEWANYGYTF. The CDR3 DNA sequence: TGCGCCAGCAGCTTGGAGTGGGCTAACTATGGCTACACCTTC.

This clonotype was counted many times. The chain links TRBV4-3 to TRBJ1-2; D gene uncertain. V was clipped by 1 base and J by 0 bases, with 9 bases between them. CDR1 and CDR2 (germline): LGHNA, YSLEER. CDR3 length: 15 amino acids. CDR3 loop: CASSQAGIANYGYTF. The CDR3 bases are TGCGCCAGCAGCCAAGCTGGGATAGCTAACTATGGCTACACCTTC.

A few counts support this clonotype. CDR3 nucleotide sequence: TGCGCCAGCAGCCAGTTCGGAAGTACAGGGGGCGGCTATGGCTACACCTTC. Translated: CASSQFGSTGGGYGYTF. This sequence joins TRBV4-1 and TRBJ1-2; TRBD1 matches 9 bases. Germline CDR1 MGHRA, CDR2 YSYEKL. V lost 3 bases, J lost 4 bases, and 12 bases stayed unmatched. This CDR3 region has 17 residues.

This clonotype was observed many times. This chain uses TRBV5-1 with TRBJ1-1; a possible D gene is TRBD1 (6 bases). The CDR3 contains 12 residues. Germline lookup yields CDR1 SGHRS and CDR2 YFSETQ. V lost 3 bases to trimming and J lost 6 bases, with 9 bases between them. This CDR3 reads CASSSQGSEAFF. CDR3 in DNA: TGCGCCAGCAGCTCACAGGGTTCTGAAGCTTTCTTT.

This clonotype was seen a few times. The gene calls are TRBV4-1 and TRBJ2-3; D assignment may be TRBD1 or TRBD2 (6 bases each). The ends were cut back, 1 base at V and 1 base at J, with 21 bases in the middle. This CDR3 region has 19 residues. CDR1 is MGHRA and CDR2 is YSYEKL in the germline V gene. The CDR3 DNA sequence: TGCGCCAGCAGCCAAGGGTCTGGAGGACTCGGGGGCGGCACAGATACGCAGTATTTT. It translates to CASSQGSGGLGGGTDTQYF.

The chain employs TRBV20-1 and TRBJ2-1; 7 bases align to TRBD2. The length of the CDR3 is 18 residues. In germline, CDR1 is DFQATT, CDR2 SNEGSKA (reference sequence). V was pared by 3 bases and J by 2 bases, with 16 bases of the junction left unmatched. CDR3 coding DNA: TGCAGTGCTAGGAGAGAAGAGCGGGGATTCATCGCCTACAATGAGCAGTTCTTC. Its protein is CSARREERGFIAYNEQFF.

This clonotype showed up just a few times. This chain joins TRBV30 and TRBJ2-2, with D uncertain. This CDR3 is 16 amino acids long. The V end lost 3 bases, the J end lost 3 bases, and 17 bases lay between the germline ends. Germline CDR1 reads GTSNPN; CDR2 reads SVGIG (reference sequence). CDR3 in DNA: TGTGCCTGGAGATTCTTGCCCGGACGGCACACCGGGGAGCTGTTTTTT. Translating it yields CAWRFLPGRHTGELFF.

Only a few counts were recorded for this clonotype. The chain joins TRBV9 to TRBJ2-1; D may correspond to TRBD1 or TRBD2 (5 bases each). With 0 bases removed from V and 0 bases from J, the gap between germline ends came to 13 bases. Germline V gene data show CDR1 as SGDLS and CDR2 as YYNGEE. The length of the CDR3 is 17 residues. Written as DNA, the CDR3 is TGTGCCAGCAGCGTAGAAGGGACCCCGAGCTCCTACAATGAGCAGTTCTTC. Protein: CASSVEGTPSSYNEQFF.

This clonotype was counted only a few times. The chain employs TRBV6-5 and TRBJ1-1; the D gene is possibly TRBD1 (5 bases). The CDR3 has 13 residues. The V and J ends lost 0 bases and 4 bases respectively, with 6 bases between them. The germline CDR1 and CDR2 sequences are MNHEY and SVGAGI. The CDR3 coding sequence is TGTGCCAGCAGTTACTCGGGACCCACTGAAGCTTTCTTT. Translation gives CASSYSGPTEAFF.

This clonotype turned up a few times. The CDR3 region has the DNA TGTGCCAGCAGCCAGGGGCCCGTGGAGACCCAGTACTTC. Translating gives CASSQGPVETQYF. This chain links TRBV4-2 with TRBJ2-5, with TRBD1 as a possible D gene (5 bases). Germline CDR1 and CDR2: LGHNA and YNFKEQ. The V and J ends lost 3 bases and 5 bases respectively, with 10 bases between them. This CDR3 is 13 amino acids long.